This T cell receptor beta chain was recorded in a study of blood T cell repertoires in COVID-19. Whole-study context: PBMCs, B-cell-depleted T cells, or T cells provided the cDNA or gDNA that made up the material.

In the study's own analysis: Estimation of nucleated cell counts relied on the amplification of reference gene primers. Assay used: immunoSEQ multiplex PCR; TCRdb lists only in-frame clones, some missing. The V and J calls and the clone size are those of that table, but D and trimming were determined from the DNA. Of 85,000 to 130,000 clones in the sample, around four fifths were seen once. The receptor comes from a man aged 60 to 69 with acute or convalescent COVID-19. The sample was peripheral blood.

CDR3: CASSLRVSGGTEAFF. Here the CDR3 DNA reads TGTGCCAGCAGTTTGAGGGTCTCTGGCGGCACTGAAGCTTTCTTT. V gene TRBV28 combines with J gene TRBJ1-1; D not certain. Looked up from germline, CDR1 is MDHEN and CDR2 is SYDVKM. V lost 3 bases to trimming and J lost 4 bases, with 15 bases between them. The CDR3 contains 15 residues.